A single sample gave rise to the 20 T cell receptor beta chains below, sequenced in a study of CD8 T cells in ankylosing spondylitis. TCRdb passed the 5' RACE reads through MiXCR, listing each CDR3 protein once. The repertoire holds 300,000 to 400,000 distinct CDR3 sequences, with roughly 14% as singletons. Sample: blood, either unsorted or a sorted T cell fraction (not recorded which). The receptors were gathered from a male donor with ankylosing spondylitis or in good health (not recorded which).

DNA for the CDR3: TGTGCCAGCAGTTTGGGACAGACCTTTGGGAACACTGAAGCTTTCTTT. Its protein product is CASSLGQTFGNTEAFF. The V call is TRBV12-3 or TRBV12-4, the J call TRBJ1-1; 7 bases line up with TRBD1. CDR3 length: 16 amino acids. J was trimmed by 1 base and V by 3 bases; bases with no gene match: 8.

The chain carries TRBV3-1 and TRBJ2-7; D ambiguous. From germline, CDR1 is LGHDT and CDR2 YNNKEL (reference sequence). Trimming took off 4 bases at V and 1 base at J, with 14 bases between the two ends. The CDR3 sequence is 15 residues long. The chain's CDR3 is CASSLGPDKSYEQYF. The CDR3 nucleotides read TGTGCCAGCAGCCTCGGACCTGATAAATCCTACGAGCAGTACTTC.

The genes are TRBV5-1 and TRBJ2-3; no reliable D call. Germline V gene lookup returns CDR1 SGHRS and CDR2 YFSETQ. This CDR3 has 13 residues. V lost 2 bases and J lost 4, with 8 bases in between. The CDR3 here is CASSLIGADTQYF. CDR3 in DNA: TGCGCCAGCAGCTTAATTGGGGCAGATACGCAGTATTTT.

This chain uses TRBV6-1 with TRBJ2-6; unclear D gene. Per the germline V gene, CDR1 is MNHNS and CDR2 is SASEGT. The ends were cut back, 6 bases at V and 2 bases at J, with 8 bases in the middle. The CDR3 length is 14 residues. The CDR3 DNA reads TGTGCCAGCAGGTCAACAGCTGGGGCCAACGTCCTGACTTTC. Translated: CASRSTAGANVLTF.

Only a few counts were recorded for this clonotype. The chain has TRBV20-1 and TRBJ2-3, with D unresolved. Germline CDR1 is DFQATT and CDR2 is SNEGSKA (reference sequence). This CDR3 region has 11 residues. The V gene lost 4 bases and the J gene lost 7 bases, with 9 bases spanning the gap. CDR3 nucleotide sequence: TGCAGTGCTAAGACTGCTTATACGCAGTATTTT. Translated, it gives CSAKTAYTQYF.

The chain combines TRBV5-1 with TRBJ2-2; the match to TRBD2 covers 9 bases. Germline CDR1 reads SGHRS; CDR2 reads YFSETQ. The CDR3 contains 16 residues. V gave up 6 bases and J gave up 2 bases; unmatched junction bases: 8. The DNA of the CDR3 is TGCGCCAGCACCCGCGGGGGGGACCCAAACACCGGGGAGCTGTTTTTT. Amino acids: CASTRGGDPNTGELFF.

This clonotype turned up a few times. The genes are TRBV20-1 and TRBJ2-1; D possibly corresponds to TRBD2 (6 bases). CDR3 length: 14 residues. Germline V lookup: CDR1 DFQATT, CDR2 SNEGSKA (reference sequence). Trimming pared 6 bases from V and 4 bases from J, leaving 16 bases between. The CDR3 coding sequence is TGCAGTGCCGTCAAGACTAGTGGGTACAATGAGCAGTTCTTC. Protein sequence: CSAVKTSGYNEQFF.

This clonotype turned up a few times. V usage is TRBV7-9 and J usage is TRBJ1-1; D might be TRBD1 (5 bases). Germline V gene lookup returns CDR1 SEHNR and CDR2 FQNEAQ (reference sequence). Trimming took off 5 bases at V and 5 bases at J, with 15 bases between the two ends. The CDR3 has 14 residues. The DNA for the CDR3 is TGTGCCAGCAGCGCTGAAGGGGCGAGTACTGAAGCTTTCTTT. It codes for CASSAEGASTEAFF. Variable domain in full (rest from reference TRBV7-9 and TRBJ1-1): DTGVSQNPRHKITKRGQNVTFRCDPISEHNRLYWYRQTLGQGPEFLTYFQNEAQLEKSRLLSDRFSAERPKGSFSTLEIQRTEQGDSAMYLCASSAEGASTEAFFGQGTRLTVV.

About this clonotype itself: The junction shows a germline mismatch at one end, possibly a read error. The chain combines TRBV7-8 with TRBJ2-2, with D perhaps matching TRBD2 (5 bases). Germline lookup yields CDR1 SGHVS and CDR2 FQNEAQ. The CDR3 runs to 14 residues. The CDR3 here is CASSSEIHTGELSF. CDR3 DNA: TGTGCCAGCAGCTCGGAGATTCACACCGGGGAGCTGTCTTTT.

Only one count was recorded for this clonotype. One junction end does not reproduce the germline sequence, and a read error may be involved. J is TRBJ2-7 and V is TRBV12-3 or TRBV12-4; weak D call: TRBD1 (5 bases). This CDR3 comprises 16 residues. The CDR3: CASSFAGLSTGYGQYF. The CDR3 DNA sequence: TGTGCCAGCAGTTTCGCAGGGTTAAGTACGGGCTACGGGCAGTACTTC.

This clonotype was found a few times. The chain joins TRBV3-1 to TRBJ1-2, with 7 bases aligning to TRBD1. V shed 2 bases, J shed 5 bases, and the junction held 2 bases outside the gene matches. CDR1 is LGHDT, CDR2 YNNKEL, per germline (reference sequence). The CDR3 totals 13 residues. The CDR3 sequence is CASSQSGQYGYTF. The CDR3 coding sequence is TGTGCCAGCAGCCAATCGGGACAGTATGGCTACACCTTC.

The rearrangement uses TRBV12-3 or TRBV12-4 and TRBJ2-3; 8 bases map to TRBD1. Trimming removed 6 bases from V and 4 bases from J; junction bases left unmatched: 9. The CDR3 length is 15 residues. The CDR3 nucleotides are TGTGCCAGCAGCTACGGACAGGGCCTAGCAGATACGCAGTATTTT. Its protein product is CASSYGQGLADTQYF.

This sequence joins TRBV7-6 and TRBJ2-5; D possibly corresponds to TRBD1 (6 bases). Per germline, CDR1 SGHVS and CDR2 FNYEAQ. Trimming stripped 2 bases from V and 5 bases from J, with 12 bases between. CDR3 length equals 14 residues. The CDR3 loop is CASSLNGGRETQYF. The CDR3 DNA reads TGTGCCAGCAGCTTAAATGGGGGCCGGGAGACCCAGTACTTC.

The chain uses TRBV12-3 or TRBV12-4 and TRBJ2-2, with D tentatively TRBD2 (5 bases). The germline V and J ends were trimmed by 0 bases and 6 bases, with 5 bases remaining between them. The CDR3 extends over 13 amino acids. The CDR3 region has the DNA TGTGCCAGCAGTTTAGCGCGGGCCGGGGAGCTGTTTTTT. This encodes CASSLARAGELFF.

This clonotype was counted only a few times. This rearrangement joins TRBV5-1 to TRBJ2-7; D may be TRBD1 (5 bases). This CDR3 spans 15 amino acids. V shed 0 bases and J shed 0 bases, with 10 bases lying between them. Per the germline V gene, CDR1 is SGHRS and CDR2 is YFSETQ. This chain's CDR3 is CASSLEQASSYEQYF. CDR3 nucleotides: TGCGCCAGCAGCTTGGAACAGGCGAGCTCCTACGAGCAGTACTTC. Full variable domain (rest looked up from reference TRBV5-1 and TRBJ2-7): KAGVTQTPRYLIKTRGQQVTLSCSPISGHRSVSWYQQTPGQGLQFLFEYFSETQRNKGNFPGRFSGRQFSNSRSEMNVSTLELGDSALYLCASSLEQASSYEQYFGPGTRLTVT.

In its sample, this clonotype was seen many times. This chain links TRBV21-1 with TRBJ1-2. TRBV21-1 is a documented pseudogene. This CDR3 spans 12 amino acids. The CDR3 DNA reads as TGTGCCAGCAGGAGAAGGTCGTGGGGCTACACCTTC. Protein sequence: CASRRRSWGYTF.

This clonotype was seen more than once but under ten times. The chain couples TRBV9 to TRBJ2-5, with D possibly TRBD2 on 6 matching bases. The CDR3 covers 13 residues. V was trimmed by 0 bases and J by 4 bases, leaving 7 bases between them. Germline loops: CDR1 SGDLS, CDR2 YYNGEE. The CDR3 sequence is CASSVVSGETQYF. The CDR3 nucleotides are TGTGCCAGCAGCGTAGTTAGCGGAGAGACCCAGTACTTC. The full variable domain, its missing parts supplied by reference TRBV9 and TRBJ2-5, is DSGVTQTPKHLITATGQRVTLRCSPRSGDLSVYWYQQSLDQGLQFLIQYYNGEERAKGNILERFSAQQFPDLHSELNLSSLELGDSALYFCASSVVSGETQYFGPGTRLLVL.

J is TRBJ1-2 and V is TRBV2; the D gene is possibly TRBD1 (5 bases). Germline lookup yields CDR1 SNHLY and CDR2 FYNNEI. The CDR3 has 13 amino acids. Trimming removed 1 base at V and 4 bases at J, with 7 bases between. The CDR3 DNA follows: TGTGCCAGCAGTGAAGGTGACAGCTATGGCTACACCTTC. Protein product: CASSEGDSYGYTF. The full variable domain, with the rest looked up from reference TRBV2 and TRBJ1-2, is EPEVTQTPSHQVTQMGQEVILRCVPISNHLYFYWYRQILGQKVEFLVSFYNNEISEKSEIFDDQFSVERPDGSNFTLKIRSTKLEDSAMYFCASSEGDSYGYTFGSGTRLTVV.

The CDR3 region has the DNA TGCGCCAGCAGAGCATTGCCAGGGGGCGTTTTGGATGGCTACACCTTC. Residues: CASRALPGGVLDGYTF. This chain connects TRBV4-1 to TRBJ1-2; TRBD1 matches at 8 bases. Germline V gives CDR1 MGHRA, CDR2 YSYEKL. The CDR3 totals 16 residues. The J segment lost 6 bases and the V segment lost 6 bases, leaving 15 bases of the junction unmatched.

This clonotype showed up just a few times. The V and J genes are TRBV4-2 and TRBJ1-6; no definite D call. V lost 0 bases and J 9 bases, leaving 15 bases between the germline ends. This CDR3 comprises 16 residues. The germline CDR1 and CDR2 sequences are LGHNA and YNFKEQ. The CDR3 region has the DNA TGTGCCAGCAGCCAAGATCCTTCTGCTGGGAGTTCACCCCTCCACTTT. This translates into CASSQDPSAGSSPLHF.